These T cell receptor beta chains were read from a single sample in a study of blood T cell repertoires in COVID-19. The repertoire was sequenced with immunoSEQ multiplex PCR; TCRdb's copy has only in-frame clones and lacks some. Of some 22,000 clones in the sample, about 88% were seen once. The specimen sequenced was peripheral blood. The receptors shown here come from a human donor with active COVID-19. The donor label of this sample is uncertain. The conserved cysteine and the conserved F or W are not part of the CDR3 here. D genes are given only for firm matches.

V | D | CDR3
TRBV7-9 | NA | ASSGRVGARAKGYEQY
TRBV15 | TRBD2 | ATSAPGLAASRGAQY
TRBV19 | NA | ASSSAGVGEKLF
TRBV28 | TRBD2 | ASSPAGLAGGEQY
TRBV3-1/TRBV3-2 | TRBD2 | ASSPTSSGRSYNEQF
TRBV5-4 | TRBD2 | ASSPSSGRGSGELF
TRBV5-1 | TRBD1 | ASTGDRGLPGANVLT
TRBV6-5 | NA | ASSRHVSGANVLT
TRBV7-2 | TRBD2 | ASSLDRLAGSYEQY
TRBV5-4 | NA | ASSPDPLYRRSYNEQF
TRBV5-4 | TRBD2 | ASWDGGASGELF
TRBV5-4 | NA | ASSSGHSESTDTQY
TRBV15 | TRBD1 | ATSRDGQGAPTDTQY
TRBV5-1 | TRBD1 | ASSLIQQGADTQY
TRBV7-3 | NA | ASSSTQRTDTQY
TRBV11-2 | TRBD2 | ASSSPLGSSGGNEQF
TRBV3-1/TRBV3-2 | NA | ASSRRGDGYT
TRBV30 | TRBD2 | AWSSPGGGLTDTQY
TRBV11-3 | NA | ASSKTREHEQY
TRBV3-1/TRBV3-2 | TRBD2 | ASSQAMTAGGLFSYNEQF
TRBV19 | TRBD2 | ASSMLREGGTGELF
TRBV30 | NA | AWRQGTSTDTQY
TRBV21-1 | NA | ASSKGGNFNYGYT
TRBV2 | NA | ASSPRDRTSSYEQY
TRBV5-1 | TRBD1 | ASSLQGAGDTGELF
TRBV6-5 | NA | ASRDTLNYGYT
TRBV18 | TRBD2 | ASSPTSGGAEEQY
TRBV4-2 | NA | ASSQPTGVTGELF
TRBV4-3 | NA | ASSQVQDYNSPLH
TRBV28 | TRBD2 | ASSVAGGSYEQY
TRBV5-6 | NA | ASSLGGGGKNIQY
TRBV5-4 | TRBD1 | ASSLSQGPYTEAF
TRBV4-2 | TRBD1 | ASSQAGTGGVNYGYSMGT
TRBV9 | TRBD1 | ASSSTGASYNSPLH
TRBV6-1 | NA | ASSEVAINQPQH